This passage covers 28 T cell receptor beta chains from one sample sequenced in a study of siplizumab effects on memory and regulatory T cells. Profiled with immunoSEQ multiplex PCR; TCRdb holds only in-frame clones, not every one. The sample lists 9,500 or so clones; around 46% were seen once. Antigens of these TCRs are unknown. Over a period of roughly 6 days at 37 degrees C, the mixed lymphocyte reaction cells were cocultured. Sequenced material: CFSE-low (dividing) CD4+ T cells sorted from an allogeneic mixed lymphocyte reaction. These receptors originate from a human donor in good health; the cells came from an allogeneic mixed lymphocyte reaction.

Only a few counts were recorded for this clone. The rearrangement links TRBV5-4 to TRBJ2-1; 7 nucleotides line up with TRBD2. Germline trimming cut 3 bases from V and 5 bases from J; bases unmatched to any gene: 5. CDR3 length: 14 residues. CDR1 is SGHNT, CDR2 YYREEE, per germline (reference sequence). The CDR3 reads CASSSTSWDNEQFF. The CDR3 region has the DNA TGTGCCAGCAGCTCGACTAGCTGGGACAATGAGCAGTTCTTC.

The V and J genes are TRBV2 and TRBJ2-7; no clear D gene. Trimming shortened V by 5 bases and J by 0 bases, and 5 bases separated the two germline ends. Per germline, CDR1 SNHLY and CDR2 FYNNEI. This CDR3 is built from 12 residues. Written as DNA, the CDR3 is TGTGCCAGCAGTTCGAGCTCCTACGAGCAGTACTTC. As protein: CASSSSSYEQYF. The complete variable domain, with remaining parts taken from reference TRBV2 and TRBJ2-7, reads EPEVTQTPSHQVTQMGQEVILRCVPISNHLYFYWYRQILGQKVEFLVSFYNNEISEKSEIFDDQFSVERPDGSNFTLKIRSTKLEDSAMYFCASSSSSYEQYFGPGTRLTVT.

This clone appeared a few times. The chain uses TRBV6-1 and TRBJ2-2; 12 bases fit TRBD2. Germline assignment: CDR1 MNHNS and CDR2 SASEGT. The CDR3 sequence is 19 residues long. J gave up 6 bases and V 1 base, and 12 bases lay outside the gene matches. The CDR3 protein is CASSEVRTSGILMSGELFF. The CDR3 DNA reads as TGTGCCAGCAGTGAAGTGAGGACTAGCGGGATTTTGATGTCCGGGGAGCTGTTTTTT.

The chain's CDR3 is CASSKGERESGGETQYF. CDR3 DNA: TGTGCCAGCAGCAAAGGAGAGAGGGAATCCGGCGGAGAGACCCAGTACTTC. This chain links TRBV21-1 with TRBJ2-5; the table's D call, TRBD2, was not checked against the DNA. TRBV21-1 is a recognized pseudogene. The CDR3 spans 17 residues.

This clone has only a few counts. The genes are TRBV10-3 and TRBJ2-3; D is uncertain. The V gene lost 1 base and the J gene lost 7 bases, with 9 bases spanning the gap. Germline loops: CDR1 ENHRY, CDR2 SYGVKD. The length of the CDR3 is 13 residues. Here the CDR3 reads CAISELGTNTQYF. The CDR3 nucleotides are TGTGCCATCAGTGAGTTGGGAACTAATACGCAGTATTTT.

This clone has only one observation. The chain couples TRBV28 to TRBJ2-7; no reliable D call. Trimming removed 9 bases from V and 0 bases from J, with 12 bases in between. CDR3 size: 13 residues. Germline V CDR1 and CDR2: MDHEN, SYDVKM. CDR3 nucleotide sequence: TGTGCCAGTGCCGCTACCAGCTCCTACGAGCAGTACTTC. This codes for CASAATSSYEQYF. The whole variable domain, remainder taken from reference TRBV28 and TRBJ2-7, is DVKVTQSSRYLVKRTGEKVFLECVQDMDHENMFWYRQDPGLGLRLIYFSYDVKMKEKGDIPEGYSVSREKKERFSLILESASTNQTSMYLCASAATSSYEQYFGPGTRLTVT.

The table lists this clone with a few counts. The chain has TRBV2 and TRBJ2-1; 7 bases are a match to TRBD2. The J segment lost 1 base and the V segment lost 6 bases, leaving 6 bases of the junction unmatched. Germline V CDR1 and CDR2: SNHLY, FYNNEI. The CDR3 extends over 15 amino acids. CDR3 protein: CASRREAGSYNEQFF. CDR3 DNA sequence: TGTGCCAGCAGGCGAGAAGCGGGATCCTACAATGAGCAGTTCTTC.

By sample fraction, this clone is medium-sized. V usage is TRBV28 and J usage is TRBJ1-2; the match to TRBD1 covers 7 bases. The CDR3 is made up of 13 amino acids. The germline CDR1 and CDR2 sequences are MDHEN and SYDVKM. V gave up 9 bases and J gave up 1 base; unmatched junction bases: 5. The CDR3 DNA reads TGTGCCAGTGGGGGGGACAGTAACTATGGCTACACCTTC. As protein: CASGGDSNYGYTF.

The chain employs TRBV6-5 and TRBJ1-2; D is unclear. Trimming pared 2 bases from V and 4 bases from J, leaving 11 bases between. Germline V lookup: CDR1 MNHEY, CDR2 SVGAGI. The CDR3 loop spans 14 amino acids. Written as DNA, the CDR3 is TGTGCCAGCAGTTACAACGGACGGACCTATGGCTACACCTTC. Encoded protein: CASSYNGRTYGYTF.

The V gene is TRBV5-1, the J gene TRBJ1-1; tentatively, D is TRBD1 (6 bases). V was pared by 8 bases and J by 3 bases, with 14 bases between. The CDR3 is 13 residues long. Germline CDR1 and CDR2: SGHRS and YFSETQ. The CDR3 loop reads CASSAGEDTEAFF. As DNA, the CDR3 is TGCGCCAGTTCGGCAGGGGAGGACACTGAAGCTTTCTTT.

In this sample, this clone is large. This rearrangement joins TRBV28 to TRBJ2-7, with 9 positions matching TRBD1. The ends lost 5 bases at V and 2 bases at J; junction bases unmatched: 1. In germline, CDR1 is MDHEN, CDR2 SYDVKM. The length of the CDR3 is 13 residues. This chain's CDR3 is CASSGDRAYEQYF. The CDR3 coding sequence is TGTGCCAGCAGTGGGGACAGGGCCTACGAGCAGTACTTC.

CDR3 coding DNA: TGTGCCAGCAGCAAGGGACCCAGCACAGATACGCAGTATTTT. Protein: CASSKGPSTDTQYF. J is TRBJ2-3 and V is TRBV11-3; either TRBD1 or TRBD2 may fit D (5 bases each). Trimming took 5 bases from V and 0 from J, leaving 9 bases between them. CDR1 and CDR2 from the germline V gene are SGHNT and YENEEA. The CDR3 is 14 amino acids.

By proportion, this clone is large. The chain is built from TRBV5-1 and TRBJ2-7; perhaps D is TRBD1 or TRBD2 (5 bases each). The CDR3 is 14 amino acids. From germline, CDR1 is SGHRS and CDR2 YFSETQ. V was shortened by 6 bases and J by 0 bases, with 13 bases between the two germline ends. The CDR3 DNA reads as TGCGCCAGCAATCTGGGACGTAGCTCCTACGAGCAGTACTTC. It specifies CASNLGRSSYEQYF.

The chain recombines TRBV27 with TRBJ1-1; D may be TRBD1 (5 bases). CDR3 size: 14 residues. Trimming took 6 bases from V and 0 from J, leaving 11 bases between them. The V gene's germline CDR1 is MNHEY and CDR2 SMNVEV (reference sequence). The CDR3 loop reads CASSPGRMNTEAFF. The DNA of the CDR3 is TGTGCCAGCAGCCCGGGACGGATGAACACTGAAGCTTTCTTT.

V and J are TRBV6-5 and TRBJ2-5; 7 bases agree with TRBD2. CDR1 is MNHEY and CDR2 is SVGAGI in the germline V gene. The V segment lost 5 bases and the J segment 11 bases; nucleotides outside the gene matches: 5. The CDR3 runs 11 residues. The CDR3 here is CASSPGREQYF. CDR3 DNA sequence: TGTGCCAGCAGTCCGGGGAGGGAGCAGTACTTC.

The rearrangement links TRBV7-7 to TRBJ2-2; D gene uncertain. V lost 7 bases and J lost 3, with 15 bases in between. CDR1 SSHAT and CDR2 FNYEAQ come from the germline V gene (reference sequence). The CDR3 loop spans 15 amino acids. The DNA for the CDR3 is TGTGCCAGCACCACCGGCTATGCCGACACCGGGGAGCTGTTTTTT. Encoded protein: CASTTGYADTGELFF.

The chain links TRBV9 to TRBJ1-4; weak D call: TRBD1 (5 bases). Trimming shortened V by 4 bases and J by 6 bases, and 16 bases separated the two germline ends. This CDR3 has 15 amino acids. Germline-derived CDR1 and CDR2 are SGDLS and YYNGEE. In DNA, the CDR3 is TGTGCCAGCAGCCCCAGGGTCTCCGGGGATGAAAAACTGTTTTTT. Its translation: CASSPRVSGDEKLFF.

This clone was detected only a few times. CDR3 DNA sequence: TGTGCCAGCAGTTTCAATGGAGATACGCAGTATTTT. Its translation is CASSFNGDTQYF. This chain uses TRBV6-6 with TRBJ2-3; unclear D gene. Germline V gene lookup returns CDR1 MNHNY and CDR2 SVGAGI (reference sequence). The V end lost 4 bases, the J end lost 5 bases, and 7 bases lay between the germline ends. This CDR3 is 12 amino acids long.

The DNA of the CDR3 is TGTGCCAGTAGTAGACCCGGGACTAGCGGTTTCAATGAGCAGTTCTTC. It yields the protein CASSRPGTSGFNEQFF. The J gene is TRBJ2-1, the V gene TRBV19; 11 bases fit TRBD2. This CDR3 comprises 16 residues. V gave up 4 bases and J gave up 6 bases; unmatched junction bases: 8. CDR1 is LNHDA, CDR2 SQIVND, per germline (reference sequence).

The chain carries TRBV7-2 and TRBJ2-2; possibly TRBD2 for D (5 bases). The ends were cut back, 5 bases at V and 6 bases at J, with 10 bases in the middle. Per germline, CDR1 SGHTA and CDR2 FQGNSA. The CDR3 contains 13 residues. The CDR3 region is CASSRTRPGELFF. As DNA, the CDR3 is TGTGCCAGCAGCAGGACTCGGCCCGGGGAGCTGTTTTTT.

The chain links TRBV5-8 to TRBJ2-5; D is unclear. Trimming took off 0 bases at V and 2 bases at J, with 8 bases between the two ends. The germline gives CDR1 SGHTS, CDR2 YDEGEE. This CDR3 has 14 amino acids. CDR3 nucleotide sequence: TGTGCCAGCAGCTTGGTACACCTTCAAGAGACCCAGTACTTC. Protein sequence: CASSLVHLQETQYF. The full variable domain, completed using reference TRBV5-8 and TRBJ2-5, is EAGVTQSPTHLIKTRGQQATLRCSPISGHTSVYWYQQALGLGLQFLLWYDEGEERNRGNFPPRFSGRQFPNYSSELNVNALELEDSALYLCASSLVHLQETQYFGPGTRLLVL.

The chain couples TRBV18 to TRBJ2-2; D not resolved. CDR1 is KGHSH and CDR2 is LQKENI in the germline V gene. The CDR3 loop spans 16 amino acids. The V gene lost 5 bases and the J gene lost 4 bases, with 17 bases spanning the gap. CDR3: CASSSAVGSGTGELFF. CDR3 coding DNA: TGTGCCAGCTCATCGGCCGTTGGTTCGGGCACCGGGGAGCTGTTTTTT.

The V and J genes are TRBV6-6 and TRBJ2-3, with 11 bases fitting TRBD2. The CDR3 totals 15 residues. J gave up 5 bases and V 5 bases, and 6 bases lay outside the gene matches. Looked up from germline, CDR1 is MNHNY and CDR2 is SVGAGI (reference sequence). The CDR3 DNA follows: TGTGCCAGCAGTCCGACTAGCGGGGAGGAAGATACGCAGTATTTT. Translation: CASSPTSGEEDTQYF.

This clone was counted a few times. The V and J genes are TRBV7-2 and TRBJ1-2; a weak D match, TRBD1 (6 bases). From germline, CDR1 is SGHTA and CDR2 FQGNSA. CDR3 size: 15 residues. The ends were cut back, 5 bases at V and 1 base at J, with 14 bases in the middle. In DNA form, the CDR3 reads TGTGCCAGCAGCCTTCGAGGGGGGGTTAACTATGGCTACACCTTC. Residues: CASSLRGGVNYGYTF.

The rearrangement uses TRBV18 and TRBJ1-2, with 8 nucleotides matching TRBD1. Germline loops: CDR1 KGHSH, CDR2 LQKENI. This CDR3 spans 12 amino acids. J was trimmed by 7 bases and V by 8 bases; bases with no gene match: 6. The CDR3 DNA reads TGTGCCAGCGCACTCCAGGGGGCTGGCTACACCTTC. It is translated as CASALQGAGYTF. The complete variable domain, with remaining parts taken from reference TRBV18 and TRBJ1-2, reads NAGVMQNPRHLVRRRGQEARLRCSPMKGHSHVYWYRQLPEEGLKFMVYLQKENIIDESGMPKERFSAEFPKEGPSILRIQQVVRGDSAAYFCASALQGAGYTFGSGTRLTVV.

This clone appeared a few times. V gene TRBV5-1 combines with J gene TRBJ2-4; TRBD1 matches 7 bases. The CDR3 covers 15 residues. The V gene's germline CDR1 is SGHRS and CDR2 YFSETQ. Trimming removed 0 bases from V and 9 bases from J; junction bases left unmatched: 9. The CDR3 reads CASSLGGQEDIIQYF. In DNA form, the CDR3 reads TGCGCCAGCAGCTTGGGAGGACAGGAGGATATCATTCAGTACTTC.

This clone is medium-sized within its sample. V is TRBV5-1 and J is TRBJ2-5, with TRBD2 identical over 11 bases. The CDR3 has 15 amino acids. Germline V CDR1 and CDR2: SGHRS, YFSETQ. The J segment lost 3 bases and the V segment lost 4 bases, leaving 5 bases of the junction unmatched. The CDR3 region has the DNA TGCGCCAGCAGCACGGCGACTAGCGGGAAAGAGACCCAGTACTTC. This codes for CASSTATSGKETQYF.

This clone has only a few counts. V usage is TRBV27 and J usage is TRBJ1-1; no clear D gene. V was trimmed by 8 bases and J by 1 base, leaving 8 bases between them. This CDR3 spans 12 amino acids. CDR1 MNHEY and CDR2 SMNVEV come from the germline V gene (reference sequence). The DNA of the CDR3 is TGTGCCAGCCGACAAAGGAACACTGAAGCTTTCTTT. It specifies CASRQRNTEAFF.